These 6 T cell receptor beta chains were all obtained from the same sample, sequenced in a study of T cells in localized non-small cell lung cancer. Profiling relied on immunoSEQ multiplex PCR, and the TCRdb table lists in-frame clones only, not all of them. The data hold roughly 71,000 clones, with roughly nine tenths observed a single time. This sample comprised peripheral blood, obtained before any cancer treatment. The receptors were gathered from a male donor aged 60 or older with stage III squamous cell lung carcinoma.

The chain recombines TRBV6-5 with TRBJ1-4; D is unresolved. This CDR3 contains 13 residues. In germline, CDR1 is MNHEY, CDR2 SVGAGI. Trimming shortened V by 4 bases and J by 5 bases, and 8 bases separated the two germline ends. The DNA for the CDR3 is TGTGCCAGCAGTTGGGATAGGAATGAAAAACTGTTTTTT. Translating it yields CASSWDRNEKLFF.

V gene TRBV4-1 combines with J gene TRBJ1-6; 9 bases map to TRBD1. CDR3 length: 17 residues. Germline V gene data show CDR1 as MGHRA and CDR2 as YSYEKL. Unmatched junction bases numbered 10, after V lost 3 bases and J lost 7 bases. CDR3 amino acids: CASSHPPGQGTNSPLHF. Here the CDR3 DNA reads TGCGCCAGCAGCCACCCCCCGGGACAGGGAACCAATTCACCCCTCCACTTT.

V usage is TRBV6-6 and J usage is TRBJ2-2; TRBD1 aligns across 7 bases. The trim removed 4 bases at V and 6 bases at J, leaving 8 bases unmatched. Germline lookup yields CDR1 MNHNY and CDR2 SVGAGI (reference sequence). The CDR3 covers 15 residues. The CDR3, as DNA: TGTGCCAGCAGTTCTCGGGACAGCAAACCCGGGGAGCTGTTTTTT. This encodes CASSSRDSKPGELFF.

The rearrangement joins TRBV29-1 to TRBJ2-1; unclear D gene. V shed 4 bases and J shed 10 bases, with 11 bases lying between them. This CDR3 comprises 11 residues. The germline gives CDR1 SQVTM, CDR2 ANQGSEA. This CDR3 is CSVAPLVEQFF. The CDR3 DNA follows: TGCAGCGTTGCCCCTCTGGTGGAGCAGTTCTTC.

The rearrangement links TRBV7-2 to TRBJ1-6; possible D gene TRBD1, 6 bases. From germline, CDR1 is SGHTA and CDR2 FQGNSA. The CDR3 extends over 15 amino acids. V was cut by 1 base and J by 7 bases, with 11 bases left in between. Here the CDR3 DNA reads TGTGCCAGCAGCTTAGGTATCAGGGGAAATTCACCCCTCCACTTT. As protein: CASSLGIRGNSPLHF.

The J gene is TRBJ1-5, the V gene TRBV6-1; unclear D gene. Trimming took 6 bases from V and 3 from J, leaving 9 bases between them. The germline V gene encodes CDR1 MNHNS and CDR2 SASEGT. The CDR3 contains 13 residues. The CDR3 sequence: CASSPDINQPQHF. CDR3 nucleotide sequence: TGTGCCAGCAGCCCCGATATCAATCAGCCCCAGCATTTT.